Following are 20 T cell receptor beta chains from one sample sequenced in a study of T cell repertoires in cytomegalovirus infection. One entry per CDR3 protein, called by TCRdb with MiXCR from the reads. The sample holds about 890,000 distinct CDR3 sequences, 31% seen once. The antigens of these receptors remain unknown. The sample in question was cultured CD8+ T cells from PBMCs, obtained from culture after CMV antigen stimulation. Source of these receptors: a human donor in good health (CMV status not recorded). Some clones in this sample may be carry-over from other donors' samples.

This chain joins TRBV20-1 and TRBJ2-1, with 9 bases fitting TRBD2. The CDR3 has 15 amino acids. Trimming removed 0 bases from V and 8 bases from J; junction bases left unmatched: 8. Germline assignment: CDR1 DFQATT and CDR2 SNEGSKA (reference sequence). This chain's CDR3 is CSAREQAGGPYEQFF. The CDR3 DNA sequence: TGCAGTGCTAGAGAGCAGGCGGGGGGGCCCTATGAGCAGTTCTTC.

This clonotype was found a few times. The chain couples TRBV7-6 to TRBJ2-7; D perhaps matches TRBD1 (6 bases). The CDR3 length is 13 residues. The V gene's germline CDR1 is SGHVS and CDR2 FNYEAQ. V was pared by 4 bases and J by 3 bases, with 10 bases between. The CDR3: CASSSDSYYEQYF. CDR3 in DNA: TGTGCCAGCAGCTCGGACAGCTACTACGAGCAGTACTTC.

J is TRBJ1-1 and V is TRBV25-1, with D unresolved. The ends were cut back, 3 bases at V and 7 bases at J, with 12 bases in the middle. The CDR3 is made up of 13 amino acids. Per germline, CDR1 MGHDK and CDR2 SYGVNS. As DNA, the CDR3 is TGTGCCAGCAGTGAGGGCTCTCTGGGTGAAGCTTTCTTT. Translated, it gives CASSEGSLGEAFF.

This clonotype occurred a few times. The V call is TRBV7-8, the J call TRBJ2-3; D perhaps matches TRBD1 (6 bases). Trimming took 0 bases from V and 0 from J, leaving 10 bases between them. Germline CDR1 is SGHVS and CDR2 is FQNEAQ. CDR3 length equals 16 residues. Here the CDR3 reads CASSLAGDTSTDTQYF. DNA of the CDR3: TGTGCCAGCAGCTTAGCGGGGGACACCAGCACAGATACGCAGTATTTT.

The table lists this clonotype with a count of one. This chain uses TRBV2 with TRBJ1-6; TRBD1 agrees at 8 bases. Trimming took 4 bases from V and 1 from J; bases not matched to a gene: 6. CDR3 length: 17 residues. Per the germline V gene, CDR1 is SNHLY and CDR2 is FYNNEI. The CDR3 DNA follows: TGTGCCAGCAGTGGCGAAGACAGGGGATCCTATAATTCACCCCTCCACTTT. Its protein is CASSGEDRGSYNSPLHF.

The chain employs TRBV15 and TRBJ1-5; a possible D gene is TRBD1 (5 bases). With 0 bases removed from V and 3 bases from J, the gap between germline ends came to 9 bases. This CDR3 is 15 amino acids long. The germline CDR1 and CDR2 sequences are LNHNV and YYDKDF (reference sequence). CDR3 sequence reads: CATSREGQFNQPQHF. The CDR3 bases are TGTGCCACCAGCAGAGAGGGGCAGTTCAATCAGCCCCAGCATTTT.

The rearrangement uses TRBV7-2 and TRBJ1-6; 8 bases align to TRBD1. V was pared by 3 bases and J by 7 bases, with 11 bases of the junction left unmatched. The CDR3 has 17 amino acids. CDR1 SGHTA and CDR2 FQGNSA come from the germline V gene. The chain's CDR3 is CASSLLSYRTGNSPLHF. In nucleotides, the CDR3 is TGTGCCAGCAGCTTGCTTTCATACCGGACAGGGAATTCACCCCTCCACTTT.

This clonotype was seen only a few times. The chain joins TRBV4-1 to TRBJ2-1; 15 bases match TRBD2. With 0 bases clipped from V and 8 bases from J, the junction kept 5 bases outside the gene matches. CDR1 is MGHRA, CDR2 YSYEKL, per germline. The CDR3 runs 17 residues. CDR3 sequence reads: CASSQDLGLAGGDEQFF. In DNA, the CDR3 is TGCGCCAGCAGCCAAGATCTGGGACTAGCGGGGGGTGATGAGCAGTTCTTC.

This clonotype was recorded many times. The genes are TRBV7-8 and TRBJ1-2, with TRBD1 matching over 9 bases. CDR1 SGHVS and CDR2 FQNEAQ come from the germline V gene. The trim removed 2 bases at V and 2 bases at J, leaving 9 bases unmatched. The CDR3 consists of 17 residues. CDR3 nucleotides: TGTGCCAGCAGCTTAACCAGATCAGGACAGGGGAACTATGGCTACACCTTC. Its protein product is CASSLTRSGQGNYGYTF. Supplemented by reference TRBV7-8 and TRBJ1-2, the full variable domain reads GAGVSQSPRYKVAKRGQDVALRCDPISGHVSLFWYQQALGQGPEFLTYFQNEAQLDKSGLPSDRFFAERPEGSVSTLKIQRTQQEDSAVYLCASSLTRSGQGNYGYTFGSGTRLTVV.

The CDR3, as DNA: TGCAGTGCTAGAGAATTCCGGAGGGCAGATACGCAGTATTTT. As protein: CSAREFRRADTQYF. The genes are TRBV20-1 and TRBJ2-3, with D possibly TRBD2 on 6 matching bases. This CDR3 spans 14 amino acids. Germline V gene sequence: CDR1 DFQATT, CDR2 SNEGSKA (reference sequence). The ends were cut back, 0 bases at V and 4 bases at J, with 11 bases in the middle.

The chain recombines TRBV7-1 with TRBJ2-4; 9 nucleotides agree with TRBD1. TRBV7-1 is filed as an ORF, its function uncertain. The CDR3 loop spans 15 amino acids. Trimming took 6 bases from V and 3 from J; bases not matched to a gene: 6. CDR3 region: CASSSRQGGKNIQYF. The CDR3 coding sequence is TGTGCCAGCAGTTCCCGACAGGGGGGCAAAAACATTCAGTACTTC.

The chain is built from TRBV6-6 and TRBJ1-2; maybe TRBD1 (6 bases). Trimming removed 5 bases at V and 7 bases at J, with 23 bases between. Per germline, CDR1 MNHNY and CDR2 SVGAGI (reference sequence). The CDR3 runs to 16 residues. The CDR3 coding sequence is TGTGCCAGCAGTCCTCTGGGTCCGACAGGCGGATTTGGCTACACCTTC. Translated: CASSPLGPTGGFGYTF.

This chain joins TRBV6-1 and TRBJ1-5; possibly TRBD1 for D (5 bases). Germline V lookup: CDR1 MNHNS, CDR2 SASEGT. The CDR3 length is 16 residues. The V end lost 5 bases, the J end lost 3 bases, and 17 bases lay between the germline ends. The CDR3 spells CASSTRGGWNNQPQHF. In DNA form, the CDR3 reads TGTGCCAGCAGTACGCGGGGCGGGTGGAACAATCAGCCCCAGCATTTT.

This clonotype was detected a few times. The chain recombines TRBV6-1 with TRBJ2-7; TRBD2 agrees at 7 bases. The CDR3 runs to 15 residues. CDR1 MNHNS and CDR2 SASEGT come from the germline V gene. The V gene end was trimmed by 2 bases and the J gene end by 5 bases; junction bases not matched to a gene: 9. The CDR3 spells CASSESRGGSNEQYV. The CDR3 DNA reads TGTGCCAGCAGTGAAAGTCGGGGAGGGAGCAACGAGCAGTACGTC.

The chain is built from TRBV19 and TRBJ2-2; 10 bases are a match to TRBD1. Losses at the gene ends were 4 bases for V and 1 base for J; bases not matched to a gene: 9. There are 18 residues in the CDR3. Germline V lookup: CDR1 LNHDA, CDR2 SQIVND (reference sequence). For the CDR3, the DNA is TGTGCCAGTAGTACTCCCATTGGGACAGGGGAGAACACCGGGGAGCTGTTTTTT. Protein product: CASSTPIGTGENTGELFF.

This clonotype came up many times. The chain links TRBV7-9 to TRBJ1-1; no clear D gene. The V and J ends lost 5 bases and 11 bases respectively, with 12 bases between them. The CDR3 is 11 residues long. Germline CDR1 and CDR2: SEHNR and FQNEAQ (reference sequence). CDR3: CASSPAPFAFF. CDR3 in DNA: TGTGCCAGCAGCCCCGCTCCGTTTGCTTTCTTT.

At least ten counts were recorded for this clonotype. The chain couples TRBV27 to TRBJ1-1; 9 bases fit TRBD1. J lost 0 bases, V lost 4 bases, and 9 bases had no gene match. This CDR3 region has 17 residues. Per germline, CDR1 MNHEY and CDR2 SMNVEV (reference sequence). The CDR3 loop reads CASSSGTGFPMNTEAFF. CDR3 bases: TGTGCCAGCAGTTCCGGGACAGGGTTTCCGATGAACACTGAAGCTTTCTTT.

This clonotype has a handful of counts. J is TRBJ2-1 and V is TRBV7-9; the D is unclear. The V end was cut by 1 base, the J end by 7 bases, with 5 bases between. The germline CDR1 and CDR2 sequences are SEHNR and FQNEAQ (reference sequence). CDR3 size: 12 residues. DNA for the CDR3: TGTGCCAGCAGCTTAGTTATTAATGAGCAGTTCTTC. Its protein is CASSLVINEQFF.

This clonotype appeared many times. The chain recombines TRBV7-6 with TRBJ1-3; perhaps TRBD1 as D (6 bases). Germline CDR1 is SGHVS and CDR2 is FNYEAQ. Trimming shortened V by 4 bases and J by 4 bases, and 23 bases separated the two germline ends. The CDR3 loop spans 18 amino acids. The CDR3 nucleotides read TGTGCCAGCAGCTCATGGGCAGATTTGCGGACAGAAGGAAACACCATATATTTT. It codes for CASSSWADLRTEGNTIYF.

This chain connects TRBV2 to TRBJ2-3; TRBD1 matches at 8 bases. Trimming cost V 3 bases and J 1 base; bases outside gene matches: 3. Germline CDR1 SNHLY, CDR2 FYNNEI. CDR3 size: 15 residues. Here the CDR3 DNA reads TGTGCCAGCAGTGACTGGGGACAGGGCACAGATACGCAGTATTTT. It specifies CASSDWGQGTDTQYF.